The 4 T cell receptor beta chains listed next were all sequenced from one sample in a study of blood T cell repertoires in COVID-19. Sequencing was performed with immunoSEQ multiplex PCR; in TCRdb, only in-frame clones are kept and a portion is missing. The data contain about 310,000 clones, 80% to 90% of them singletons. Sequenced input: peripheral blood. These TCRs come from a man in his fifties or sixties with active or convalescent COVID-19.

V usage is TRBV28 and J usage is TRBJ1-1, with 9 positions matching TRBD1. Germline CDR1 MDHEN, CDR2 SYDVKM. The CDR3 has 12 amino acids. Germline trimming cut 6 bases from V and 6 bases from J; bases unmatched to any gene: 2. In nucleotides, the CDR3 is TGTGCCAGCAGCTGGACAGGGGCTGAAGCTTTCTTT. Its translation is CASSWTGAEAFF. Based on the CDR3 plus reference TRBV28 and TRBJ1-1, the full variable domain is DVKVTQSSRYLVKRTGEKVFLECVQDMDHENMFWYRQDPGLGLRLIYFSYDVKMKEKGDIPEGYSVSREKKERFSLILESASTNQTSMYLCASSWTGAEAFFGQGTRLTVV.

V gene TRBV6-4 combines with J gene TRBJ1-6; TRBD1 matches 8 bases. Trimming at V came to 10 bases and at J to 7 bases, leaving 18 bases not matched to a gene. This CDR3 spans 17 amino acids. The germline gives CDR1 MRHNA, CDR2 SNTAGT. CDR3 sequence: CATRAPYRGSSNSPLHF. The CDR3 DNA sequence: TGTGCCACTCGGGCCCCATACAGGGGGTCCTCCAATTCACCCCTCCACTTT.

This chain links TRBV9 with TRBJ2-2; 8 nucleotides match TRBD2. CDR3 length: 16 amino acids. The germline V gene encodes CDR1 SGDLS and CDR2 YYNGEE. V shed 3 bases and J 0 bases; nucleotides not matched to a gene: 4. The CDR3 nucleotides read TGTGCCAGCAGCGCCTCTAGCGGGTCGAACACCGGGGAGCTGTTTTTT. Residues: CASSASSGSNTGELFF. The entire variable domain, with the rest obtained from reference TRBV9 and TRBJ2-2, is as follows: DSGVTQTPKHLITATGQRVTLRCSPRSGDLSVYWYQQSLDQGLQFLIQYYNGEERAKGNILERFSAQQFPDLHSELNLSSLELGDSALYFCASSASSGSNTGELFFGEGSRLTVL.

This chain uses TRBV5-1 with TRBJ2-3, with D possibly being TRBD2 (5 bases). CDR1 SGHRS and CDR2 YFSETQ come from the germline V gene. The CDR3 spans 14 residues. The V end was cut by 4 bases, the J end by 1 base, with 10 bases between. The CDR3 is CASSGVGGTDTQYF. The CDR3 DNA reads TGCGCCAGCAGCGGCGTGGGAGGCACAGATACGCAGTATTTT. Based on the CDR3 plus reference TRBV5-1 and TRBJ2-3, the full variable domain is KAGVTQTPRYLIKTRGQQVTLSCSPISGHRSVSWYQQTPGQGLQFLFEYFSETQRNKGNFPGRFSGRQFSNSRSEMNVSTLELGDSALYLCASSGVGGTDTQYFGPGTRLTVL.